This T cell receptor (beta chain) was recovered during a study of OX40 agonist ivuxolimab in advanced cancers. TCRdb's copy holds only in-frame clones and misses some; the assay was immunoSEQ multiplex PCR. The sample includes approximately 100,000 clones, over 75% of them seen just once. The CDR3 has 16 residues. Germline CDR1 and CDR2: GTSNPN and SVGIG (reference sequence). V lost 0 bases to trimming and J lost 6 bases, with 19 bases between them. The chain recombines TRBV30 with TRBJ2-3; D perhaps matches TRBD1 (6 bases). This receptor was taken from an adult with an advanced solid tumor such as melanoma, head and neck, liver or kidney cancer. The starting material was CD4+ or CD8+ T cells sorted from blood, obtained in a trial of the OX40 agonist ivuxolimab. As DNA, the CDR3 is TGTGCCTGGAGTGTACTTGGAGGACAGTCCTCGGATACGCAGTATTTT. Translating gives CAWSVLGGQSSDTQYF.